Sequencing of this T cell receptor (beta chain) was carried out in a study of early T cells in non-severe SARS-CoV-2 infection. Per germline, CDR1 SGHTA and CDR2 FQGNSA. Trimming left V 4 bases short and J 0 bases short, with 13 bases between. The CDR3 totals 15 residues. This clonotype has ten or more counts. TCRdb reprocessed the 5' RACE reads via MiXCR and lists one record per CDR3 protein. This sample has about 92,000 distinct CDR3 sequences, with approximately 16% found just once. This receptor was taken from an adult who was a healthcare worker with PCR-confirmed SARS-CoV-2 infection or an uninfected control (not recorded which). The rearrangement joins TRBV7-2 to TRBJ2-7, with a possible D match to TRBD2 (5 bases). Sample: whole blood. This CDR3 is CASSSPSLSSYEQYF. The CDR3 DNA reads TGTGCCAGCAGCTCACCTAGCCTTAGCTCCTACGAGCAGTACTTC.